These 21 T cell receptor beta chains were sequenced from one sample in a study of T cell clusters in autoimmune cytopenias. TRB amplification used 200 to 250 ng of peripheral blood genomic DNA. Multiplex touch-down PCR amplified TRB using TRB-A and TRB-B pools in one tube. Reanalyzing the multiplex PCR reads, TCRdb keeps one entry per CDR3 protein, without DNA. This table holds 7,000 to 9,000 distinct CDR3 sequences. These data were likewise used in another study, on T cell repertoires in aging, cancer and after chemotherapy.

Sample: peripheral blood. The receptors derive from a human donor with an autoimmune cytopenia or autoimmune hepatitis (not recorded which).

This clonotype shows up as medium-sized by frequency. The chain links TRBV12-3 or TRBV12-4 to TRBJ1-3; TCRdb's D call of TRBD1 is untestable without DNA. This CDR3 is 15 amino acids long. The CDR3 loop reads CASSPTGVAGKTIYF.

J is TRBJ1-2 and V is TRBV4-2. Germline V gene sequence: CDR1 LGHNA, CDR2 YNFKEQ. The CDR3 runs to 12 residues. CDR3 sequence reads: CASSQAGSGYTF.

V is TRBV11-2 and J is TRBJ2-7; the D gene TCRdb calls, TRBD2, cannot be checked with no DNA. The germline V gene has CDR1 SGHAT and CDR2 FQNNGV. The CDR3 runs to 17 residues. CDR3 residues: CASRNPGTSYGGHEQYF.

The CDR3 protein is CASSYRGTGGFAEAFF. V usage is TRBV6-5 and J usage is TRBJ1-1; lacking DNA, the TRBD1 call made by TCRdb goes unchecked. The germline V gene has CDR1 MNHEY and CDR2 SVGAGI. The CDR3 is 16 residues long.

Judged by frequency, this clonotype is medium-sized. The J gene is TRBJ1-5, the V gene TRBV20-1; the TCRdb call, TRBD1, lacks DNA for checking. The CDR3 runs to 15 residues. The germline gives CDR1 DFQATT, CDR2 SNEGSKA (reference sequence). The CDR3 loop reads CSAREDRVGEQPQHF.

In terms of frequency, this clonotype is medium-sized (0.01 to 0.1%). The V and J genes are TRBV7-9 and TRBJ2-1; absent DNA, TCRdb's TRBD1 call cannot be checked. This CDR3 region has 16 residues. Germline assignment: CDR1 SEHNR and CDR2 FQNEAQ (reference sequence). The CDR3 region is CASSLLLSTGDNEQFF.

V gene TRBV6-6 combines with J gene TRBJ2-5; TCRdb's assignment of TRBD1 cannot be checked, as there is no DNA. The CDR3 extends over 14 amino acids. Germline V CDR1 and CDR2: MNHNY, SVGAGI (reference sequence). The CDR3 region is CASSSRDIQETQYF.

CDR3 sequence reads: CASSFSPLHIEGSTDTQYF. V usage is TRBV27 and J usage is TRBJ2-3; absent DNA, TCRdb's TRBD2 call cannot be checked. The CDR3 is 19 residues long. Germline V gene lookup returns CDR1 MNHEY and CDR2 SMNVEV (reference sequence).

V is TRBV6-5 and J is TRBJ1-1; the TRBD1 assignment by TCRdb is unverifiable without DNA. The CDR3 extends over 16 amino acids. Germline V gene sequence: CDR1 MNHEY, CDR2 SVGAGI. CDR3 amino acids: CASSVPRTGGNTEAFF.

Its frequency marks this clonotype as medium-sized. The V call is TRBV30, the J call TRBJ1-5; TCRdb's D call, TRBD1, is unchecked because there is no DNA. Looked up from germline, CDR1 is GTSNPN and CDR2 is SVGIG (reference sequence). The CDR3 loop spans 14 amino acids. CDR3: CAWSSPGLYQPQHF.

The CDR3 spells CASSEWQVSSYNEQFF. The rearrangement joins TRBV10-1 to TRBJ2-1. The germline gives CDR1 WNHNN, CDR2 SYGVQD (reference sequence). The CDR3 covers 16 residues.

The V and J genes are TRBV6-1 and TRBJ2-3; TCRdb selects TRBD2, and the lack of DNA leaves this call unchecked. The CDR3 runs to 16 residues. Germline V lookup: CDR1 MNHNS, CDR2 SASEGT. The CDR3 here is CASQVLTSGGRDTQYF.

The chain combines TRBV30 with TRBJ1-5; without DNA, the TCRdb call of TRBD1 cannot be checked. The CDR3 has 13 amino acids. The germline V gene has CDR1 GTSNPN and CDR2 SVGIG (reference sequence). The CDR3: CACRTDGNQPQHF.

The CDR3 reads CASSPNNSPGELFF. The rearrangement links TRBV11-2 to TRBJ2-2. The germline gives CDR1 SGHAT, CDR2 FQNNGV. The CDR3 totals 14 residues.

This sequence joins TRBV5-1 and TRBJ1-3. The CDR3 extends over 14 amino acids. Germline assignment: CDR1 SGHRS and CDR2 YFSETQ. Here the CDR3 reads CASSEEISGNTIYF.

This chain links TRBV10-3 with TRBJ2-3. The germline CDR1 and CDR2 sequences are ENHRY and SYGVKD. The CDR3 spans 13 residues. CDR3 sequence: CAISEGSTDTQYF.

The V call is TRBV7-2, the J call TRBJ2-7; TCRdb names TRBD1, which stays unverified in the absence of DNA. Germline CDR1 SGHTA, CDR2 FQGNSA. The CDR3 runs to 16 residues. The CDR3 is CASSSHIGGLPYEQYF.

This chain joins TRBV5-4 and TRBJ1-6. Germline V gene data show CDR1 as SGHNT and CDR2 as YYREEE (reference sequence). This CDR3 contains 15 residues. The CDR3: CASSLEAGRNSPLHF.

The CDR3 reads CASSFGTFGGYTF. The chain links TRBV5-4 to TRBJ1-2. CDR1 is SGHNT, CDR2 YYREEE, per germline (reference sequence). This CDR3 is 13 amino acids long.

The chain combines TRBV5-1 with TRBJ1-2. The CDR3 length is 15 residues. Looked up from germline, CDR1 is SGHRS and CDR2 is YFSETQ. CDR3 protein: CASSLGDRANYGYTF.

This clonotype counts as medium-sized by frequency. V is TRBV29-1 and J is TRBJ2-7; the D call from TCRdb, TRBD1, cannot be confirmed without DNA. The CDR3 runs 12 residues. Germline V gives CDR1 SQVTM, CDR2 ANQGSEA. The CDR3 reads CSVRTLSYEQYF.